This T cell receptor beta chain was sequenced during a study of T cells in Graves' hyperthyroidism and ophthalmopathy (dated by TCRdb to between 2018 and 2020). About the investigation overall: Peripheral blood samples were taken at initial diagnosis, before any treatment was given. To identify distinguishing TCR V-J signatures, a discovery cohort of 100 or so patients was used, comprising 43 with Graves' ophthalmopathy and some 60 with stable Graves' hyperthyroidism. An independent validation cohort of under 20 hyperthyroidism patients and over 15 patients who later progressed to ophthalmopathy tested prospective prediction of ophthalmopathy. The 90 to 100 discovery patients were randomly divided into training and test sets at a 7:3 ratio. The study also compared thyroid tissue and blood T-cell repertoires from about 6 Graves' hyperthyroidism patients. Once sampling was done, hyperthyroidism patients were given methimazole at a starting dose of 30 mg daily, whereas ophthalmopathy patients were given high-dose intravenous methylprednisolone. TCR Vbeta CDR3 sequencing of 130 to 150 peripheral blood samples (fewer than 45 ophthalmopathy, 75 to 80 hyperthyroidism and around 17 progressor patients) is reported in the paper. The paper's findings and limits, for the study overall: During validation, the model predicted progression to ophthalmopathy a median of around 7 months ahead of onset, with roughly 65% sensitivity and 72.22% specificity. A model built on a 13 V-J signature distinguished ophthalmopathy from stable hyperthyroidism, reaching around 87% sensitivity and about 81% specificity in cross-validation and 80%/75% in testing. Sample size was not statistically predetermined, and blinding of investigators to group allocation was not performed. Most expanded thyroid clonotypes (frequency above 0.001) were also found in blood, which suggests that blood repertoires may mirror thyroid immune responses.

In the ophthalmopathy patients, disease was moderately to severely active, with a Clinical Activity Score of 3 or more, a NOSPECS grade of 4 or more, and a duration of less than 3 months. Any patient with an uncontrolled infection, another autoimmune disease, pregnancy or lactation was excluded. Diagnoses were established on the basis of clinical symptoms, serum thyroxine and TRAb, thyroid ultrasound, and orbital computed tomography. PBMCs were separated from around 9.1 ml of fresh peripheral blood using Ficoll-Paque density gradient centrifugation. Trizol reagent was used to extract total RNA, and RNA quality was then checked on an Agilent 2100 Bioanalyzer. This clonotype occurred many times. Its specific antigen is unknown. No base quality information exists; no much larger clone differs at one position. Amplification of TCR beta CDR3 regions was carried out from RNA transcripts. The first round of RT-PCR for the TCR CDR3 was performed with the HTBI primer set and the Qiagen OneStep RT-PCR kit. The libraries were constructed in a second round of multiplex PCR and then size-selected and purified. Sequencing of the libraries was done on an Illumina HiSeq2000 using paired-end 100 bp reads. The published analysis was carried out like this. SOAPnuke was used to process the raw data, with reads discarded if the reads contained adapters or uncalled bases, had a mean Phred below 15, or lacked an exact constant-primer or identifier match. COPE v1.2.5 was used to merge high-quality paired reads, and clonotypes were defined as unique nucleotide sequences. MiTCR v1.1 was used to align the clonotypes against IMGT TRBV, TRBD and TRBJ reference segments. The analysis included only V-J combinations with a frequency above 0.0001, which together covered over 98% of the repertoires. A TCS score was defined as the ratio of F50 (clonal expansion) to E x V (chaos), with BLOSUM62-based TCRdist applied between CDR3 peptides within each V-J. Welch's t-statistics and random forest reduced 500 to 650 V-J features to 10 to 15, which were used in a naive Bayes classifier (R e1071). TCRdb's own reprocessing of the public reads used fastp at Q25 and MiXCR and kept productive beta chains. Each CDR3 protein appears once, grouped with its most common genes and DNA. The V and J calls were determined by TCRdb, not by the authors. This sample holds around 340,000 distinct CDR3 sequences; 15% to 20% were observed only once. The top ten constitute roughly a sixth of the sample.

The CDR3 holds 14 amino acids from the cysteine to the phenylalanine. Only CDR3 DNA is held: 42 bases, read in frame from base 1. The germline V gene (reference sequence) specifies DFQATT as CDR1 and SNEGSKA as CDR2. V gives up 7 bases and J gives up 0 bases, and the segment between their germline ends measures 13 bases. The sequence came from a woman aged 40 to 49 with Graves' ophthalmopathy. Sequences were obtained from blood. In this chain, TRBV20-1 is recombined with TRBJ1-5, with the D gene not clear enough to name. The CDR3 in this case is CSVPEVNSNQPQHF. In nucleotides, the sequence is TGCAGTGTCCCGGAGGTTAATAGCAATCAGCCCCAGCATTTT.